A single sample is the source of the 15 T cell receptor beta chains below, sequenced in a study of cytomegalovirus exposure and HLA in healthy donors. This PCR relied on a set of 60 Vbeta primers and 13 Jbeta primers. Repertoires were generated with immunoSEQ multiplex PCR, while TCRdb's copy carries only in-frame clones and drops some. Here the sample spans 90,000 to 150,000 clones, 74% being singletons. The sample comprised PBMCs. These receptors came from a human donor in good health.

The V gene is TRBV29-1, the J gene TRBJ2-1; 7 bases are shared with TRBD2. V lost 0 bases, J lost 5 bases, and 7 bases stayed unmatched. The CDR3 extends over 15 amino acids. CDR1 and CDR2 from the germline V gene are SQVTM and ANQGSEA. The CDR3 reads CSVEDTGGWDNEQFF. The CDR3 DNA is TGCAGCGTTGAAGATACGGGGGGATGGGACAATGAGCAGTTCTTC.

The CDR3 loop reads CASSYRQASSYEQYF. In nucleotides, the CDR3 is TGCGCCAGCAGCTACCGGCAGGCAAGCTCCTACGAGCAGTACTTC. The chain employs TRBV5-1 and TRBJ2-7; D is undetermined. The V and J ends lost 3 bases and 0 bases respectively, with 13 bases between them. This CDR3 comprises 15 residues. Germline CDR1 SGHRS, CDR2 YFSETQ.

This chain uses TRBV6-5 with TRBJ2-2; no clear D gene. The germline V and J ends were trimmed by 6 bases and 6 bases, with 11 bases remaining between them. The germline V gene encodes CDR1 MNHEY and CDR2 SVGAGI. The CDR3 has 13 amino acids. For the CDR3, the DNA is TGTGCCAGCAGCTCCCCCGTTCCCGGGGAGCTGTTTTTT. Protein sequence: CASSSPVPGELFF.

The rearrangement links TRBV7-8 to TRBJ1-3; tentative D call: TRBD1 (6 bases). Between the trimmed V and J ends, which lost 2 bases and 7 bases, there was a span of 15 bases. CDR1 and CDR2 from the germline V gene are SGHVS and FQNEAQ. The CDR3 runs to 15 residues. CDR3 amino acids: CASSLRQGSGNTIYF. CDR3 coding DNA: TGTGCCAGCAGCTTACGGCAGGGGAGTGGCAACACCATATATTTT.

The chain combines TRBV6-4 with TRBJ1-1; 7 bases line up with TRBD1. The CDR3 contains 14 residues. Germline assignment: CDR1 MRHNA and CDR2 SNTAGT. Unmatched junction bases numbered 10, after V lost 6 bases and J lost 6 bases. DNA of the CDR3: TGTGCCAGCAGCTTGACAGGGAGTAGATCTGAAGCTTTCTTT. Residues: CASSLTGSRSEAFF.

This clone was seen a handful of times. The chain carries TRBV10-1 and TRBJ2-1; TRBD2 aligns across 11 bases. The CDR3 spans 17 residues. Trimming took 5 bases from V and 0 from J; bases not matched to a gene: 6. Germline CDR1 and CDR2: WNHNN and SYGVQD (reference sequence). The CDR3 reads CASSQFTSGSSYNEQFF. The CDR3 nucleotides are TGCGCCAGCAGTCAATTCACTAGCGGGAGCTCCTACAATGAGCAGTTCTTC.

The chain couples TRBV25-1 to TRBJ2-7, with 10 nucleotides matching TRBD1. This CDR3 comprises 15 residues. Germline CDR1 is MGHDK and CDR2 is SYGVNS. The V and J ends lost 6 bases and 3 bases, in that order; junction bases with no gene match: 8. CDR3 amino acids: CASRRAGTGDYEQYF. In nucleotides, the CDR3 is TGTGCCAGCAGGAGGGCCGGGACAGGGGACTACGAGCAGTACTTC.

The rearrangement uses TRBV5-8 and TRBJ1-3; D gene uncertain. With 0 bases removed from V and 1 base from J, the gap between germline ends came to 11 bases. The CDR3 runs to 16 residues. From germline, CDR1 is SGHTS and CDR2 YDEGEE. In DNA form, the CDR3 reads TGTGCCAGCAGCTTGGCAGACATCCTATCTGGAAACACCATATATTTT. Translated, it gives CASSLADILSGNTIYF. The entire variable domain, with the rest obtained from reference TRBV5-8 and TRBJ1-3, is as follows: EAGVTQSPTHLIKTRGQQATLRCSPISGHTSVYWYQQALGLGLQFLLWYDEGEERNRGNFPPRFSGRQFPNYSSELNVNALELEDSALYLCASSLADILSGNTIYFGEGSWLTVV.

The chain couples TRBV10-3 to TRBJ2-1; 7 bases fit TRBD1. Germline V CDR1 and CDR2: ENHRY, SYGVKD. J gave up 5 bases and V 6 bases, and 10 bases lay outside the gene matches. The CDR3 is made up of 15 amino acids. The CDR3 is CAISGDRAINNEQFF. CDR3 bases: TGTGCCATCAGCGGCGACAGGGCAATAAACAATGAGCAGTTCTTC.

The CDR3 protein is CASSAPGAGGNNEQFF. The CDR3 DNA reads TGTGCCAGCAGTGCCCCTGGAGCGGGGGGGAACAATGAGCAGTTCTTC. This sequence joins TRBV25-1 and TRBJ2-1; 10 nucleotides match TRBD2. The CDR3 totals 16 residues. Germline CDR1 and CDR2: MGHDK and SYGVNS. V was pared by 4 bases and J by 5 bases, with 8 bases of the junction left unmatched.

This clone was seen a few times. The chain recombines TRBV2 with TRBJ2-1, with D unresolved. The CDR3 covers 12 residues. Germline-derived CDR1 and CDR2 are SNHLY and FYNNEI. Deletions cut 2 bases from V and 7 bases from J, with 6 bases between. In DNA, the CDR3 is TGTGCCAGCAGTGAAAGAGAAAATGAGCAGTTCTTC. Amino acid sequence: CASSERENEQFF.

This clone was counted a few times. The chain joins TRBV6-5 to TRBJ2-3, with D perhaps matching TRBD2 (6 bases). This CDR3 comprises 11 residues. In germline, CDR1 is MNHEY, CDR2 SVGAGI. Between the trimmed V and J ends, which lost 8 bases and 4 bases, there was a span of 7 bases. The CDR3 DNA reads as TGTGCCAGCGGGACTTCAGATACGCAGTATTTT. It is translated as CASGTSDTQYF.

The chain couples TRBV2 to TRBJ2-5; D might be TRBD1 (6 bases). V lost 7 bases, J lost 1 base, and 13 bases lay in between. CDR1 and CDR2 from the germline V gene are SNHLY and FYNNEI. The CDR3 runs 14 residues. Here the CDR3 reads CASIRGQTQETQYF. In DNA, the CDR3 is TGTGCCAGCATCCGAGGACAGACCCAAGAGACCCAGTACTTC. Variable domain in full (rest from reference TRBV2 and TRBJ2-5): EPEVTQTPSHQVTQMGQEVILRCVPISNHLYFYWYRQILGQKVEFLVSFYNNEISEKSEIFDDQFSVERPDGSNFTLKIRSTKLEDSAMYFCASIRGQTQETQYFGPGTRLLVL.

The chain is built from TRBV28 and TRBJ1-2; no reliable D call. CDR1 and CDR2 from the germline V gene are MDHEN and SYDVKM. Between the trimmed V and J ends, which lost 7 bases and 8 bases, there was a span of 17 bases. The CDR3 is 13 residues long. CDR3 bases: TGTGCCAGCACCCGGTCGGAAGAGGGCGGCTACACCTTC. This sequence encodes CASTRSEEGGYTF.

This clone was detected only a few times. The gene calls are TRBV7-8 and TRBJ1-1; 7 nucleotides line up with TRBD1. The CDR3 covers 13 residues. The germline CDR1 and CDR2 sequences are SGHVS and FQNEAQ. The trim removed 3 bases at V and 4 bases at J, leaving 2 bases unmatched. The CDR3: CASSLTGTTEAFF. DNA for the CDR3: TGTGCCAGCAGCTTGACAGGGACCACTGAAGCTTTCTTT.